Following are 15 T cell receptor beta chains from one sample sequenced in a study of blood T cell repertoires in COVID-19. Clones were read by immunoSEQ multiplex PCR, and TCRdb kept only the in-frame ones, dropping some. The sample holds 180,000 or so clones; 80% to 90% are singletons and the top ten take over 9.5%. The sequenced material came from peripheral blood. Receptors were obtained from a human donor with active or convalescent COVID-19. The donor label of this sample is uncertain.

This chain connects TRBV2 to TRBJ2-7, with 11 bases fitting TRBD2. The CDR3 is 15 amino acids. V dropped 2 bases and J dropped 3; count of bases not matched to a gene: 3. Looked up from germline, CDR1 is SNHLY and CDR2 is FYNNEI. The CDR3 reads CASSETSGRVYEQYF. The DNA of the CDR3 is TGTGCCAGCAGTGAAACTAGCGGGAGAGTCTACGAGCAGTACTTC. Combining the CDR3 with reference TRBV2 and TRBJ2-7 gives the whole variable domain EPEVTQTPSHQVTQMGQEVILRCVPISNHLYFYWYRQILGQKVEFLVSFYNNEISEKSEIFDDQFSVERPDGSNFTLKIRSTKLEDSAMYFCASSETSGRVYEQYFGPGTRLTVT.

The chain joins TRBV7-9 to TRBJ2-3; 10 bases map to TRBD1. This CDR3 region has 17 residues. Per the germline V gene, CDR1 is SEHNR and CDR2 is FQNEAQ (reference sequence). The V and J ends lost 1 base and 2 bases, in that order; junction bases with no gene match: 6. The DNA for the CDR3 is TGTGCCAGCAGCTTAGGCGCGACAGGGGGCCCCACAGATACGCAGTATTTT. Its translation: CASSLGATGGPTDTQYF. Using reference TRBV7-9 and TRBJ2-3 for the parts outside the CDR3, the full variable domain is DTGVSQNPRHKITKRGQNVTFRCDPISEHNRLYWYRQTLGQGPEFLTYFQNEAQLEKSRLLSDRFSAERPKGSFSTLEIQRTEQGDSAMYLCASSLGATGGPTDTQYFGPGTRLTVL.

This clone was seen once. This chain links TRBV5-8 with TRBJ2-1; D remains unclear. The CDR3 sequence is 15 residues long. Trimming shortened V by 4 bases and J by 4 bases, and 15 bases separated the two germline ends. Germline-derived CDR1 and CDR2 are SGHTS and YDEGEE. CDR3 nucleotides: TGTGCCAGCAGCGTAACCAGAACCTTATACAATGAGCAGTTCTTC. This encodes CASSVTRTLYNEQFF.

This rearrangement joins TRBV20-1 to TRBJ2-7, with D maybe TRBD1 (5 bases). The V end lost 3 bases, the J end lost 5 bases, and 11 bases lay between the germline ends. The CDR3 consists of 12 residues. Germline V lookup: CDR1 DFQATT, CDR2 SNEGSKA (reference sequence). The CDR3 here is CSASADSNEQYF. The CDR3 DNA reads TGCAGTGCTAGTGCCGACAGTAACGAGCAGTACTTC.

The genes are TRBV18 and TRBJ1-2; D gene unclear. V was clipped by 6 bases and J by 3 bases, with 5 bases between them. The CDR3 has 11 residues. Germline CDR1 is KGHSH and CDR2 is LQKENI. CDR3 loop: CASSSDYGYTF. The CDR3 DNA sequence: TGTGCCAGCTCCTCGGACTATGGCTACACCTTC. The full variable domain, with the rest looked up from reference TRBV18 and TRBJ1-2, is NAGVMQNPRHLVRRRGQEARLRCSPMKGHSHVYWYRQLPEEGLKFMVYLQKENIIDESGMPKERFSAEFPKEGPSILRIQQVVRGDSAAYFCASSSDYGYTFGSGTRLTVV.

The chain links TRBV18 to TRBJ1-3; the D is unclear. The V gene's germline CDR1 is KGHSH and CDR2 LQKENI. Trimming stripped 2 bases from V and 0 bases from J, with 11 bases between. The CDR3 loop spans 16 amino acids. The CDR3 loop is CASSPSSAYSGNTIYF. The CDR3 DNA reads as TGTGCCAGCTCACCATCCAGCGCCTACTCTGGAAACACCATATATTTT. Full variable domain (rest looked up from reference TRBV18 and TRBJ1-3): NAGVMQNPRHLVRRRGQEARLRCSPMKGHSHVYWYRQLPEEGLKFMVYLQKENIIDESGMPKERFSAEFPKEGPSILRIQQVVRGDSAAYFCASSPSSAYSGNTIYFGEGSWLTVV.

The CDR3 DNA follows: TGTGCCTGGAGTGTAGAGGGTGACGGCTACTATGGCTACACCTTC. Its translation: CAWSVEGDGYYGYTF. The chain carries TRBV30 and TRBJ1-2; D not certain. V was shortened by 0 bases and J by 3 bases, with 14 bases between the two germline ends. Germline V lookup: CDR1 GTSNPN, CDR2 SVGIG (reference sequence). This CDR3 spans 15 amino acids.

This chain links TRBV30 with TRBJ1-3, with 8 bases lining up with TRBD1. CDR1 and CDR2 from the germline V gene are GTSNPN and SVGIG (reference sequence). The CDR3 consists of 17 residues. V lost 2 bases, J lost 0 bases, and 9 bases stayed unmatched. CDR3 sequence reads: CAWSTGQGLGSGNTIYF. The DNA for the CDR3 is TGTGCCTGGAGTACCGGACAGGGCCTGGGCTCTGGAAACACCATATATTTT.

About this clone: Additional DNA sequences in this sample encode the identical CDR3. The chain employs TRBV28 and TRBJ2-5, with 7 bases aligning to TRBD2. Germline V gene data show CDR1 as MDHEN and CDR2 as SYDVKM. Unmatched junction bases numbered 4, after V lost 1 base and J lost 5 bases. The CDR3 loop spans 14 amino acids. As DNA, the CDR3 is TGTGCCAGCAGTTTATTAGCGGGCGGGGAGACCCAGTACTTC. Translation: CASSLLAGGETQYF.

The chain couples TRBV7-2 to TRBJ2-5, with 10 positions matching TRBD2. Trimming cost V 1 base and J 1 base; bases outside gene matches: 12. Looked up from germline, CDR1 is SGHTA and CDR2 is FQGNSA. The CDR3 runs 19 residues. CDR3 amino acids: CASSLGLAGVGWRQETQYF. The CDR3 bases are TGTGCCAGCAGCTTAGGCCTAGCGGGAGTAGGCTGGCGCCAAGAGACCCAGTACTTC. Filled out from reference TRBV7-2 and TRBJ2-5, the complete variable domain reads GAGVSQSPSNKVTEKGKDVELRCDPISGHTALYWYRQSLGQGLEFLIYFQGNSAPDKSGLPSDRFSAERTGGSVSTLTIQRTQQEDSAVYLCASSLGLAGVGWRQETQYFGPGTRLLVL.

The chain couples TRBV6-2 or TRBV6-3 to TRBJ2-6; D is unclear. This CDR3 comprises 18 residues. Germline loops: CDR1 MNHEY, CDR2 SVGEGT. The V and J ends lost 2 bases and 0 bases respectively, with 14 bases between them. The CDR3 bases are TGTGCCAGCAGTTACGGAGCTAGTTTGAGCTCTGGGGCCAACGTCCTGACTTTC. Translated, it gives CASSYGASLSSGANVLTF.

The chain is built from TRBV2 and TRBJ1-5; 8 bases line up with TRBD1. Germline V gene lookup returns CDR1 SNHLY and CDR2 FYNNEI. The CDR3 is 15 amino acids. V trimming: 5 bases; J trimming: 7 bases; junction bases outside the gene matches: 10. CDR3 sequence: CASSSSRGREQPQHF. Written as DNA, the CDR3 is TGTGCCAGCAGTAGCTCCAGGGGGCGGGAGCAGCCCCAGCATTTT.

The chain combines TRBV14 with TRBJ2-5; possible D gene TRBD1, 5 bases. The V gene's germline CDR1 is SGHDN and CDR2 FVKESK. Trimming left V 2 bases short and J 5 bases short, with 21 bases between. The CDR3 contains 17 residues. The chain's CDR3 is CASSQRGRPQPWETQYF. CDR3 nucleotides: TGTGCCAGCAGCCAAAGGGGTCGGCCCCAACCATGGGAGACCCAGTACTTC.

The chain has TRBV28 and TRBJ1-5, with TRBD1 identical over 8 bases. V lost 6 bases and J lost 0; bases outside the gene matches: 10. The CDR3 has 17 amino acids. Germline V gene sequence: CDR1 MDHEN, CDR2 SYDVKM. CDR3 bases: TGTGCCAGCAGCCCGGGACAGGCAACCTATAGCAATCAGCCCCAGCATTTT. Translated: CASSPGQATYSNQPQHF.

J is TRBJ1-2 and V is TRBV7-9; D is ambiguous. The CDR3 is made up of 12 amino acids. The V gene's germline CDR1 is SEHNR and CDR2 FQNEAQ (reference sequence). Deletions cut 2 bases from V and 4 bases from J, with 5 bases between. The CDR3 DNA is TGTGCCAGCAGCTTAAGCGCCTATGGCTACACCTTC. Its protein is CASSLSAYGYTF.